Listed here are 19 T cell receptor beta chains from one sample, sequenced in a study of Graves' ophthalmopathy and Graves' hyperthyroidism. RNA transcripts were the source from which TCR beta CDR3 regions were amplified. RT-PCR was first run with HTBI primers, then multiplex PCR in a second round. One entry per CDR3 protein results from TCRdb running MiXCR on the multiplex PCR reads. There are 150,000 to 200,000 distinct CDR3 sequences in the sample; approximately 40% occur only once, and nearly 9% lies in the top ten. What was sequenced was peripheral blood. These receptors were taken from a man younger than 45 with Graves' ophthalmopathy.

This clonotype was found many times. V and J are TRBV11-1 and TRBJ2-2, with D uncertain. V was shortened by 3 bases and J by 7 bases, with 6 bases between the two germline ends. The CDR3 runs 12 residues. The germline CDR1 and CDR2 sequences are SGHAT and FQDESV (reference sequence). The CDR3 nucleotides read TGTGCCAGCAGCTTTGAAGACGGGGAGCTGTTTTTT. Protein product: CASSFEDGELFF.

This chain uses TRBV24-1 with TRBJ2-7, with TRBD1 as a possible D gene (5 bases). The germline V and J ends were trimmed by 3 bases and 3 bases, with 8 bases remaining between them. The CDR3 contains 13 residues. The germline CDR1 and CDR2 sequences are KGHDR and SFDVKD. The CDR3 nucleotides are TGTGCCACCAGTGATGGGGCCTTCTACGAGCAGTACTTC. Translating gives CATSDGAFYEQYF.

This clonotype was counted many times. V usage is TRBV30 and J usage is TRBJ2-7, with TRBD2 identical over 7 bases. J was trimmed by 8 bases and V by 6 bases; bases with no gene match: 22. The CDR3 runs 16 residues. Per germline, CDR1 GTSNPN and CDR2 SVGIG (reference sequence). The DNA of the CDR3 is TGTGCCTGTTTCCCTAGCGGAGGACCTGTGCCTACGAAGCAGTACTTC. Protein: CACFPSGGPVPTKQYF. Full variable domain (outside the CDR3, taken from reference TRBV30 and TRBJ2-7): SQTIHQWPATLVQPVGSPLSLECTVEGTSNPNLYWYRQAAGRGLQLLFYSVGIGQISSEVPQNLSASRPQDRQFILSSKKLLLSDSGFYLCACFPSGGPVPTKQYFGPGTRLTVT.

This clonotype was seen repeatedly, ten times or more. This chain joins TRBV28 and TRBJ2-7; possibly TRBD1 for D (6 bases). CDR3 length equals 17 residues. Looked up from germline, CDR1 is MDHEN and CDR2 is SYDVKM. Trimming left V 1 base short and J 4 bases short, with 20 bases between. CDR3 amino acids: CASSLSPTYGTNYEQYF. DNA for the CDR3: TGTGCCAGCAGTTTATCCCCCACATACGGGACAAATTACGAGCAGTACTTC.

This clonotype was observed at least ten times. CDR3 DNA: TGCAGTGCTGGGGGACCGACAATAGCCAAAAACATTCAGTACTTC. It is translated as CSAGGPTIAKNIQYF. The chain joins TRBV20-1 to TRBJ2-4; the D gene could be TRBD1 or TRBD2 (5 bases each). V gave up 5 bases and J gave up 0 bases, with 14 bases separating them. Germline V gene lookup returns CDR1 DFQATT and CDR2 SNEGSKA (reference sequence). The length of the CDR3 is 15 residues.

This clonotype was counted many times. The gene calls are TRBV20-1 and TRBJ1-5; D gene uncertain. V was pared by 4 bases and J by 4 bases, with 8 bases between. The germline gives CDR1 DFQATT, CDR2 SNEGSKA (reference sequence). CDR3 length: 12 amino acids. This CDR3 is CSANQGNQPQHF. The CDR3 region has the DNA TGCAGTGCTAACCAAGGGAATCAGCCCCAGCATTTT.

V gene TRBV6-2 or TRBV6-3 combines with J gene TRBJ2-7; D gene uncertain. Germline V lookup: CDR1 MNHEY, CDR2 SVGEGT. Trimming left V 6 bases short and J 4 bases short, with 7 bases between. This CDR3 region has 11 residues. This CDR3 is CASREFYEQYF. CDR3 in DNA: TGTGCCAGCAGGGAATTTTACGAGCAGTACTTC.

This clonotype occurred many times. The rearrangement links TRBV4-1 to TRBJ1-6; tentative D call: TRBD1 (6 bases). The CDR3 runs 19 residues. V shed 1 base and J shed 7 bases, with 23 bases lying between them. Germline CDR1 reads MGHRA; CDR2 reads YSYEKL. The CDR3 here is CASSQVGLPGVSLNSPLHF. As DNA, the CDR3 is TGCGCCAGCAGCCAAGTGGGCCTGCCAGGGGTTTCTTTGAATTCACCCCTCCACTTT.

This clonotype was counted only a few times. This sequence joins TRBV6-2 or TRBV6-3 and TRBJ2-5; 10 positions match TRBD2. The CDR3 contains 15 residues. V lost 0 bases to trimming and J lost 5 bases; unmatched junction nucleotides: 3. Germline V gene data show CDR1 as MNHEY and CDR2 as SVGEGT. For the CDR3, the DNA is TGTGCCAGCAGTTACTCGACTAGCGGGTCGGAGACCCAGTACTTC. Encoded protein: CASSYSTSGSETQYF.

J is TRBJ2-4 and V is TRBV24-1; 7 positions match TRBD1. Germline trimming cut 4 bases from V and 7 bases from J; bases unmatched to any gene: 6. Germline CDR1 is KGHDR and CDR2 is SFDVKD. The CDR3 extends over 14 amino acids. CDR3 DNA: TGTGCCACCAGTGAAACCGGGACAGCGAACATTCAGTACTTC. It specifies CATSETGTANIQYF.

The V gene is TRBV4-3, the J gene TRBJ1-1, with a weak D call TRBD1 (5 bases). This CDR3 has 15 residues. CDR1 is LGHNA and CDR2 is YSLEER in the germline V gene. The V end was cut by 0 bases, the J end by 4 bases, with 12 bases between. The CDR3 sequence: CASSQEKGGVTEAFF. The CDR3 DNA sequence: TGCGCCAGCAGCCAAGAAAAGGGAGGGGTCACTGAAGCTTTCTTT.

The genes are TRBV7-2 and TRBJ2-7, with a weak D call TRBD2 (6 bases). V was cut by 11 bases and J by 4 bases, with 12 bases left in between. The CDR3 loop spans 11 amino acids. Per germline, CDR1 SGHTA and CDR2 FQGNSA. CDR3 sequence reads: CASKGRYEQYF. In DNA, the CDR3 is TGTGCCTCAAAAGGGAGGTACGAGCAGTACTTC. Supplemented by reference TRBV7-2 and TRBJ2-7, the full variable domain reads GAGVSQSPSNKVTEKGKDVELRCDPISGHTALYWYRQSLGQGLEFLIYFQGNSAPDKSGLPSDRFSAERTGGSVSTLTIQRTQQEDSAVYLCASKGRYEQYFGPGTRLTVT.

The chain uses TRBV28 and TRBJ2-5; D is possibly TRBD2 (6 bases). CDR1 is MDHEN and CDR2 is SYDVKM in the germline V gene. The length of the CDR3 is 13 residues. Trimming cost V 8 bases and J 4 bases, with 14 bases left between them. This CDR3 reads CASVDGGTETQYF. The CDR3 DNA follows: TGTGCCAGCGTAGACGGGGGAACAGAGACCCAGTACTTC.

This clonotype has ten or more counts. The genes are TRBV24-1 and TRBJ1-1; 9 nucleotides align to TRBD1. The trim removed 4 bases at V and 8 bases at J, leaving 4 bases unmatched. The CDR3 loop spans 13 amino acids. Germline loops: CDR1 KGHDR, CDR2 SFDVKD. CDR3 in DNA: TGTGCCACCAGTGACCAAGGGACAGGGGAAGCTTTCTTT. This sequence encodes CATSDQGTGEAFF.

CDR3 residues: CASSSAGSGNQPQHF. The CDR3 DNA follows: TGTGCCAGCAGTTCTGCAGGGTCGGGCAATCAGCCCCAGCATTTT. This chain links TRBV6-2 or TRBV6-3 with TRBJ1-5; maybe TRBD1 (5 bases). The CDR3 has 15 amino acids. Germline-derived CDR1 and CDR2 are MNHEY and SVGEGT. Between the trimmed V and J ends, which lost 4 bases and 2 bases, there was a span of 12 bases.

Points on this clonotype: A read error may explain this, as a much larger clone is one base away. The chain carries TRBV30 and TRBJ2-5; D is uncertain. V was clipped by 1 base and J by 4 bases, with 4 bases between them. Germline V gene data show CDR1 as GTSNPN and CDR2 as SVGIG (reference sequence). This CDR3 contains 11 residues. CDR3 nucleotide sequence: TGTGCCTGGAGTGGGGTAGAGACCCAGTACTTC. Residues: CAWSGVETQYF.

This clonotype has ten or more counts. The chain has TRBV20-1 and TRBJ1-1, with D tentatively TRBD1 (5 bases). V lost 2 bases and J 11 bases, leaving 18 bases between the germline ends. CDR1 DFQATT and CDR2 SNEGSKA come from the germline V gene (reference sequence). This CDR3 region has 13 residues. For the CDR3, the DNA is TGCAGTGCTAGACTTTCCGGGACCCCGATCGCTTTCTTT. It codes for CSARLSGTPIAFF.

The chain employs TRBV27 and TRBJ2-7, with TRBD1 matching over 7 bases. This CDR3 spans 14 amino acids. CDR1 and CDR2 (germline): MNHEY, SMNVEV (reference sequence). The ends lost 7 bases at V and 3 bases at J; junction bases unmatched: 9. CDR3 DNA sequence: TGTGCCAGCATCGCGACAGGGATGAACTACGAGCAGTACTTC. It yields the protein CASIATGMNYEQYF.

The rearrangement uses TRBV27 and TRBJ2-7, with a tentative D call TRBD2 (6 bases). Germline assignment: CDR1 MNHEY and CDR2 SMNVEV (reference sequence). The CDR3 extends over 14 amino acids. Trimming took off 6 bases at V and 3 bases at J, with 15 bases between the two ends. The CDR3 loop reads CASRDPRGLYEQYF. Written as DNA, the CDR3 is TGTGCCAGCAGGGACCCGCGGGGCCTCTACGAGCAGTACTTC.